This passage covers 12 T cell receptor beta chains from one sample sequenced in a study of blood T cell repertoires in COVID-19. Assay: immunoSEQ multiplex PCR; the TCRdb copy retains only in-frame clones and omits some. The sample contains fewer than 150,000 clones, roughly four fifths of which appear only once. Sequenced material: PBMCs or T cells enriched from blood (not recorded which). The receptors originated from a man under 40 who had recovered from COVID-19.

V is TRBV27 and J is TRBJ2-7; 7 nucleotides match TRBD2. Germline lookup yields CDR1 MNHEY and CDR2 SMNVEV (reference sequence). The CDR3 is 13 amino acids. The trim removed 6 bases at V and 2 bases at J, leaving 4 bases unmatched. DNA for the CDR3: TGTGCCAGCAGGGTCGGGAGGACCTACGAGCAGTACTTC. Amino acid sequence: CASRVGRTYEQYF.

As concerns this clone: This CDR3 is also generated by other DNA sequences in the sample. The V and J genes are TRBV6-5 and TRBJ2-7, with 7 bases fitting TRBD1. Looked up from germline, CDR1 is MNHEY and CDR2 is SVGAGI. V trimming: 9 bases; J trimming: 2 bases; junction bases outside the gene matches: 4. The CDR3 sequence is 12 residues long. The CDR3 bases are TGTGCCAGTCGACAGGGAGCCTACGAGCAGTACGTC. Translating it yields CASRQGAYEQYV.

CDR3 region: CASSLVSGGTKDYGYTF. The CDR3 region has the DNA TGTGCCAGCAGCCTGGTTTCGGGGGGAACAAAGGACTATGGCTACACCTTC. V is TRBV11-2 and J is TRBJ1-2; possible D gene TRBD1, 5 bases. The germline V gene encodes CDR1 SGHAT and CDR2 FQNNGV. The CDR3 is 17 residues long. Trimming removed 5 bases from V and 3 bases from J, with 22 bases in between.

The J gene is TRBJ1-2, the V gene TRBV6-4; tentative D call: TRBD1 (6 bases). V lost 8 bases, J lost 5 bases, and 21 bases lay in between. This CDR3 has 15 amino acids. Germline lookup yields CDR1 MRHNA and CDR2 SNTAGT. CDR3 nucleotides: TGTGCCAGCTCCCTATACGAGGGGGTATTGTATGGCTACACCTTC. Translation gives CASSLYEGVLYGYTF.

The chain links TRBV7-3 to TRBJ2-7; D gene uncertain. Germline-derived CDR1 and CDR2 are SGHTA and FQGTGA. CDR3 length: 14 residues. V lost 1 base to trimming and J lost 1 base, with 8 bases between them. CDR3 nucleotide sequence: TGTGCCAGCAGCTTAAACCCCGGGTCCTACGAGCAGTACTTC. This sequence encodes CASSLNPGSYEQYF.

The chain combines TRBV5-1 with TRBJ2-3, with a tentative D call TRBD2 (6 bases). V lost 0 bases and J lost 4, with 15 bases in between. CDR1 SGHRS and CDR2 YFSETQ come from the germline V gene. The length of the CDR3 is 16 residues. The CDR3 region has the DNA TGCGCCAGCAGCTTGGACCGTATAGCGGCAGCAGATACGCAGTATTTT. It codes for CASSLDRIAAADTQYF.

The CDR3: CASEGQGSNQPQHF. The CDR3 DNA sequence: TGTGCCAGCGAGGGACAGGGAAGCAATCAGCCCCAGCATTTT. The rearrangement links TRBV2 to TRBJ1-5, with 9 bases fitting TRBD1. Germline-derived CDR1 and CDR2 are SNHLY and FYNNEI. The V segment lost 8 bases and the J segment 1 base; nucleotides outside the gene matches: 3. The CDR3 spans 14 residues.

V and J are TRBV29-1 and TRBJ2-7; the match to TRBD1 covers 10 bases. The CDR3 has 13 amino acids. CDR1 and CDR2 (germline): SQVTM, ANQGSEA. V lost 5 bases to trimming and J lost 2 bases; unmatched junction nucleotides: 3. The CDR3: CSVSGTGAYEQYF. In DNA, the CDR3 is TGCAGCGTTTCTGGGACAGGGGCCTACGAGCAGTACTTC.

The chain has TRBV7-9 and TRBJ2-1, with D possibly matching TRBD2 (6 bases). CDR1 and CDR2 from the germline V gene are SEHNR and FQNEAQ (reference sequence). CDR3 length: 19 amino acids. V was cut by 6 bases and J by 1 base, with 25 bases left in between. The CDR3 DNA sequence: TGTGCCAGCAGTCCCCACTTCCCGGGACTTCTAGTGTCCTACAATGAGCAGTTCTTC. Translation gives CASSPHFPGLLVSYNEQFF.

The rearrangement uses TRBV5-1 and TRBJ1-2, with 7 bases that match TRBD1. V shed 4 bases, J shed 4 bases, and the junction held 7 bases outside the gene matches. The germline CDR1 and CDR2 sequences are SGHRS and YFSETQ. The length of the CDR3 is 14 residues. The CDR3 loop is CASSTLDRSYGYTF. Here the CDR3 DNA reads TGCGCCAGCAGCACACTGGACAGGTCCTATGGCTACACCTTC.

The chain joins TRBV25-1 to TRBJ1-5, with D perhaps TRBD1 (6 bases). The CDR3 totals 16 residues. The germline V gene has CDR1 MGHDK and CDR2 SYGVNS. V was shortened by 4 bases and J by 6 bases, with 19 bases between the two germline ends. The CDR3 bases are TGTGCCAGCAGTGGTGCCCAGGGGAGATTCGGTCAGCCCCAGCATTTT. It is translated as CASSGAQGRFGQPQHF.

The table lists this clone with a few counts. The chain employs TRBV5-5 and TRBJ2-1, with D possibly being TRBD2 (6 bases). The CDR3 spans 15 residues. Germline CDR1 and CDR2: SGHKS and YYEKEE (reference sequence). Trimming pared 2 bases from V and 4 bases from J, leaving 13 bases between. CDR3 DNA: TGTGCCAGCAGCTTCCGGGACTCGCCTTACAATGAGCAGTTCTTC. It codes for CASSFRDSPYNEQFF.